This is a list of T cell receptor beta chains from one sample in a study of molecular identifiers for immune sequencing clone quantification. Each CDR3 protein gets one entry after TCRdb re-called the PCR reads with MiXCR. This table has under 600,000 distinct CDR3 sequences, about a fifth appearing once. Sequencing was performed on naive CD8+ T cells from blood, with Jurkat cell RNA spiked in. The receptors were sampled from a human donor in good health. Some libraries in this study had Jurkat cell RNA spiked in. Each CDR3 is given with its conserved first and last residue. Each record gives: J gene, clone size, D gene, V gene, CDR3 protein, CDR3 DNA. D genes are given only for firm matches. Clone size appears in some rows only: once, few, many, or a class for an expanded clone.

J gene: TRBJ1-1
clone size: many
D gene: -
V gene: TRBV27
CDR3 protein: CASSATARRGQNTEAFF
CDR3 DNA: TGTGCCAGCAGTGCAACCGCCCGCCGGGGCCAGAACACTGAAGCTTTCTTT

J gene: TRBJ1-5
clone size: -
D gene: -
V gene: TRBV9
CDR3 protein: CASSVDGRADQPQHF
CDR3 DNA: TGTGCCAGCAGCGTAGATGGGAGAGCTGATCAGCCCCAGCATTTT

J gene: TRBJ2-3
clone size: many
D gene: TRBD1
V gene: TRBV19
CDR3 protein: CASRRTGQGSVDTQYF
CDR3 DNA: TGTGCCAGTAGGAGAACCGGACAGGGATCCGTGGATACGCAGTATTTT

J gene: TRBJ2-1
clone size: few
D gene: TRBD1
V gene: TRBV24-1
CDR3 protein: CATSDLLTGEEFF
CDR3 DNA: TGTGCCACCAGTGATTTGCTGACAGGGGAGGAGTTCTTC

J gene: TRBJ1-1
clone size: -
D gene: -
V gene: TRBV7-9
CDR3 protein: CASSLPTGWGTEAFF
CDR3 DNA: TGTGCCAGCAGCTTGCCTACAGGGTGGGGCACTGAAGCTTTCTTT

J gene: TRBJ2-1
clone size: many
D gene: -
V gene: TRBV4-1
CDR3 protein: CASSQEYRGYNEQFF
CDR3 DNA: TGCGCCAGCAGCCAAGAATACCGGGGTTACAATGAGCAGTTCTTC

J gene: TRBJ2-7
clone size: few
D gene: -
V gene: TRBV27
CDR3 protein: CASSSSPGLHYEQYF
CDR3 DNA: TGTGCCAGCAGTTCCAGCCCGGGACTGCACTACGAGCAGTACTTC

J gene: TRBJ2-5
clone size: -
D gene: -
V gene: TRBV4-3
CDR3 protein: CASSPFLKETQYF
CDR3 DNA: TGCGCCAGCAGCCCCTTCTTGAAAGAGACCCAGTACTTC

J gene: TRBJ1-1
clone size: many
D gene: -
V gene: TRBV12-3/TRBV12-4
CDR3 protein: CASSTWGTEAFF
CDR3 DNA: TGTGCCAGCAGCACCTGGGGCACTGAAGCTTTCTTT

J gene: TRBJ1-1
clone size: many
D gene: -
V gene: TRBV13
CDR3 protein: CASSSRQMNTEAFF
CDR3 DNA: TGTGCCAGCAGCTCTCGACAGATGAACACTGAAGCTTTCTTT

J gene: TRBJ1-1
clone size: -
D gene: TRBD1
V gene: TRBV20-1
CDR3 protein: CSTGDRGDTEAFF
CDR3 DNA: TGCAGTACAGGGGACAGGGGGGACACTGAAGCTTTCTTT

J gene: TRBJ2-3
clone size: many
D gene: -
V gene: TRBV12-3/TRBV12-4
CDR3 protein: CASSSGGEADTQYF
CDR3 DNA: TGTGCCAGCAGTTCGGGGGGCGAGGCAGATACGCAGTATTTT

J gene: TRBJ2-5
clone size: -
D gene: TRBD1
V gene: TRBV5-1
CDR3 protein: CASSPWDRGSQETQYF
CDR3 DNA: TGCGCCAGCAGCCCCTGGGACAGGGGGAGTCAAGAGACCCAGTACTTC

J gene: TRBJ2-7
clone size: many
D gene: -
V gene: TRBV7-9
CDR3 protein: CASSPPGAAHEQYF
CDR3 DNA: TGTGCCAGCAGCCCGCCAGGGGCAGCCCACGAGCAGTACTTC

J gene: TRBJ2-3
clone size: many
D gene: -
V gene: TRBV19
CDR3 protein: CASSISYPDTQYF
CDR3 DNA: TGTGCCAGTAGTATCAGCTATCCAGATACGCAGTATTTT

J gene: TRBJ1-4
clone size: many
D gene: -
V gene: TRBV7-8
CDR3 protein: CASSRSGSNEKLFF
CDR3 DNA: TGTGCCAGCAGCCGGTCGGGGTCTAATGAAAAACTGTTTTTT

J gene: TRBJ2-3
clone size: many
D gene: -
V gene: TRBV10-2
CDR3 protein: CASSEARASTDTQYF
CDR3 DNA: TGCGCCAGCAGTGAGGCACGAGCGAGCACAGATACGCAGTATTTT

J gene: TRBJ2-3
clone size: -
D gene: TRBD1
V gene: TRBV11-2
CDR3 protein: CASSLDTHRGRVVGDTQYF
CDR3 DNA: TGTGCCAGCAGCTTAGACACACACAGGGGGCGCGTAGTTGGAGATACGCAGTATTTT

J gene: TRBJ2-3
clone size: -
D gene: -
V gene: TRBV7-9
CDR3 protein: CASSSVTGTQYF
CDR3 DNA: TGTGCCAGCAGCTCGGTAACAGGTACGCAGTATTTT

J gene: TRBJ2-7
clone size: few
D gene: TRBD1
V gene: TRBV12-3/TRBV12-4
CDR3 protein: CASSLGTGENEQYF
CDR3 DNA: TGTGCCAGCAGCCTCGGGACAGGGGAAAACGAGCAGTACTTC

J gene: TRBJ2-7
clone size: -
D gene: TRBD2
V gene: TRBV7-9
CDR3 protein: CASSIGTSGRASSYEQYF
CDR3 DNA: TGTGCCAGCAGCATCGGGACTAGCGGGAGGGCCAGCTCCTACGAGCAGTACTTC

J gene: TRBJ1-4
clone size: many
D gene: -
V gene: TRBV20-1
CDR3 protein: CSARAGSNATNEKLFF
CDR3 DNA: TGCAGTGCTAGAGCGGGGTCAAACGCAACTAATGAAAAACTGTTTTTT

J gene: TRBJ1-2
clone size: -
D gene: -
V gene: TRBV3-1
CDR3 protein: CASSQGTLPIGGYTF
CDR3 DNA: TGTGCCAGCAGCCAAGGCACTCTCCCAATTGGGGGCTACACCTTC

J gene: TRBJ1-2
clone size: -
D gene: -
V gene: TRBV12-3/TRBV12-4
CDR3 protein: CASSLIIGADYTF
CDR3 DNA: TGTGCCAGCAGTTTAATCATAGGTGCTGACTACACCTTC

J gene: TRBJ2-3
clone size: -
D gene: -
V gene: TRBV6-2/TRBV6-3
CDR3 protein: CASSYWGSVNADTQYF
CDR3 DNA: TGTGCCAGCAGTTACTGGGGGAGTGTCAATGCAGATACGCAGTATTTT

J gene: TRBJ2-1
clone size: -
D gene: TRBD2
V gene: TRBV11-3
CDR3 protein: CASSFAGGNEQFF
CDR3 DNA: TGTGCCAGCAGCTTTGCGGGAGGTAATGAGCAGTTCTTC

J gene: TRBJ2-2
clone size: few
D gene: -
V gene: TRBV7-9
CDR3 protein: CASSHDWRLSNTGELFF
CDR3 DNA: TGTGCCAGCAGCCATGATTGGAGGTTATCGAACACCGGGGAGCTGTTTTTT

J gene: TRBJ2-1
clone size: -
D gene: TRBD1
V gene: TRBV27
CDR3 protein: CASKGQGVEQFF
CDR3 DNA: TGTGCCAGCAAGGGACAGGGGGTTGAGCAGTTCTTC

J gene: TRBJ1-2
clone size: -
D gene: TRBD1
V gene: TRBV19
CDR3 protein: CASSVSTGALGYTF
CDR3 DNA: TGTGCCAGTAGTGTGTCGACAGGGGCGCTTGGCTACACCTTC

J gene: TRBJ2-5
clone size: many
D gene: TRBD1
V gene: TRBV27
CDR3 protein: CASSQLTGGGETQYF
CDR3 DNA: TGTGCCAGCAGCCAGCTGACAGGGGGCGGGGAGACCCAGTACTTC

J gene: TRBJ2-4
clone size: few
D gene: -
V gene: TRBV28
CDR3 protein: CASSFALAKNIQYF
CDR3 DNA: TGTGCCAGCAGTTTCGCCCTAGCCAAAAACATTCAGTACTTC

J gene: TRBJ1-5
clone size: few
D gene: -
V gene: TRBV19
CDR3 protein: CASSIATRGSNQPQHF
CDR3 DNA: TGTGCCAGTAGTATAGCAACCAGAGGAAGCAATCAGCCCCAGCATTTT

J gene: TRBJ1-5
clone size: many
D gene: -
V gene: TRBV7-8
CDR3 protein: CASSGRYSNQPQHF
CDR3 DNA: TGTGCCAGCAGCGGACGGTATAGCAATCAGCCCCAGCATTTT

J gene: TRBJ2-7
clone size: -
D gene: -
V gene: TRBV20-1
CDR3 protein: CSAIGREWSSYEQYF
CDR3 DNA: TGCAGTGCTATTGGGCGTGAGTGGTCGTCCTACGAGCAGTACTTC